This T cell receptor (beta chain) comes out of a study of control samples from healthy donors and cancer patients. Germline V gene lookup returns CDR1 MNHEY and CDR2 SVGAGI. The CDR3 spans 14 residues. The ends lost 8 bases at V and 13 bases at J; junction bases unmatched: 12. Libraries were prepared by immunoSEQ multiplex PCR; TCRdb keeps only in-frame clonotypes and omits some of them. This sample yields tens of thousands of clones, of which 75% to 95% are seen a single time; about a fifth belongs to the top ten. Sequenced input: PBMCs. This chain links TRBV6-5 with TRBJ1-6, with 9 bases that match TRBD1. The source of this sequence is a middle-aged woman with head and neck cancer. The CDR3 bases are TGTGCCAGCTGGGGACAGGGACCCGAACGGCCCCTCCACTTT. The encoded protein is CASWGQGPERPLHF.